Presented here are 14 T cell receptor beta chains from one specimen sequenced in a study of tumor and adjacent non-tumor tissue in lung cancer. The library came from three nested PCR rounds adapted from ARM-PCR protocols. MiXCR was run by TCRdb on the multiplex PCR reads, yielding one entry per CDR3 protein. The sample lists over 40,000 distinct CDR3 sequences; 60% to 70% were seen once. This sample's RNA came from whole unsorted tissue. More than 3 cm separated this lung sample from the edge of the tumor. Sequenced sample: distant non-tumor lung tissue. The source of these receptors is a woman between 35 and 50 years old with non-small cell lung cancer.

Details on this clonotype: Because the CDR3 is missing its conserved closing phenylalanine or tryptophan, this is likely a read error. The DNA is omitted, as the CDR3 cannot be located on it reliably, and the CDR3 follows TCRdb's listing. This chain connects TRBV11-2 to TRBJ1-6; the D call in the table, TRBD1, was not verified against the DNA. The germline V gene has CDR1 SGHAT and CDR2 FQNNGV. The CDR3 spans 14 amino acids, including both terminal residues. CDR3 amino acids: CASSLAGDNSPLRI.

In its sample, this clonotype is medium-sized. The chain uses TRBV11-2 and TRBJ2-7; D is possibly TRBD2 (5 bases). The germline CDR1 and CDR2 sequences are SGHAT and FQNNGV. This CDR3 comprises 15 residues. V shed 4 bases and J shed 6 bases, with 19 bases lying between them. For the CDR3, the DNA is TGTGCCAGCAGCTGGCCCACCGGAGGTGCGGGCGAGCAGTACTTC. Translation gives CASSWPTGGAGEQYF. Drawing the rest from reference TRBV11-2 and TRBJ2-7, the complete variable domain is EAGVAQSPRYKIIEKRQSVAFWCNPISGHATLYWYQQILGQGPKLLIQFQNNGVVDDSQLPKDRFSAERLKGVDSTLKIQPAKLEDSAVYLCASSWPTGGAGEQYFGPGTRLTVT.

This clonotype has a count of ten or more. This rearrangement joins TRBV5-1 to TRBJ2-7; D call uncertain. The CDR3 extends over 14 amino acids. Germline V gives CDR1 SGHRS, CDR2 YFSETQ. V was shortened by 0 bases and J by 3 bases, with 10 bases between the two germline ends. The CDR3: CASSLVAVGYEQYF. In DNA form, the CDR3 reads TGCGCCAGCAGCTTGGTGGCAGTAGGCTACGAGCAGTACTTC.

Turning to this clonotype: At one of its ends the junction is not consistent with the germline gene, which may arise from a read error. The rearrangement uses TRBV5-5 and TRBJ2-7, with D possibly matching TRBD1 (6 bases). This CDR3 spans 14 amino acids. CDR1 SGHKS and CDR2 YYEKEE come from the germline V gene (reference sequence). CDR3 sequence: CTSKPRTDSYEQYF. The CDR3 nucleotides are TGTACCAGCAAACCCAGGACAGACTCCTACGAGCAGTACTTC.

At least ten counts were recorded for this clonotype. DNA of the CDR3: TGTGCCAGCAGTTTTTCCCCAGATACGCAGTATTTT. Translation gives CASSFSPDTQYF. The chain couples TRBV14 to TRBJ2-3; D not certain. Germline CDR1 is SGHDN and CDR2 is FVKESK. V was shortened by 6 bases and J by 4 bases, with 8 bases between the two germline ends. CDR3 length: 12 residues.

The table lists this clonotype with many counts. This chain links TRBV6-2 or TRBV6-3 with TRBJ2-6; unclear D gene. This CDR3 contains 16 residues. V was clipped by 6 bases and J by 2 bases, with 14 bases between them. Germline V CDR1 and CDR2: MNHEY, SVGEGT. DNA of the CDR3: TGTGCCAGCAGCCCCCCCTCCATTCCTGGGGCCAACGTCCTGACTTTC. It specifies CASSPPSIPGANVLTF.

Regarding this clonotype: Since the CDR3 does not end with the conserved phenylalanine or tryptophan, this likely comes from a read error. The rearrangement links TRBV12-3 or TRBV12-4 to TRBJ2-4; TRBD1 or TRBD2 may be the D gene (7 bases each). The CDR3 extends over 15 amino acids. Trimming shortened V by 5 bases and J by 2 bases, and 13 bases separated the two germline ends. The CDR3 loop is CASSQGGLTKNIQYP. CDR3 coding DNA: TGTGCCAGCAGTCAGGGGGGGTTAACCAAAAACATTCAGTACCCC.

V is TRBV11-2 and J is TRBJ1-1; TRBD1 aligns across 8 bases. Germline CDR1 and CDR2: SGHAT and FQNNGV. The CDR3 contains 12 residues. V lost 8 bases, J lost 9 bases, and 8 bases stayed unmatched. This chain's CDR3 is CASPNRDRKAFF. The DNA of the CDR3 is TGTGCCAGCCCTAATAGGGACAGGAAAGCTTTCTTT.

The J gene is TRBJ1-2, the V gene TRBV4-1; 8 bases map to TRBD1. Germline loops: CDR1 MGHRA, CDR2 YSYEKL. After removal of 11 bases from V and 4 bases from J, the junction contained 15 bases not matched to a gene. The CDR3 is 15 amino acids. CDR3 amino acids: CADSHDRGRGYGYTF. The CDR3 bases are TGCGCCGACAGCCACGACAGGGGCCGCGGCTATGGCTACACCTTC.

As to this clonotype: A much more abundant neighbour one base away suggests this may be a read error. J is TRBJ2-7 and V is TRBV5-4; tentative D call: TRBD2 (5 bases). The CDR3 totals 14 residues. CDR1 SGHNT and CDR2 YYREEE come from the germline V gene (reference sequence). Trimming took 5 bases from V and 2 from J, leaving 14 bases between them. Here the CDR3 reads CASRPAGEAYEQYF. The CDR3 nucleotides read TGTGCCAGCAGACCCGCCGGGGAAGCCTACGAGCAGTACTTC.

Notes on this clonotype: The junction and the germline gene differ at one end; a read error may be behind it. The chain joins TRBV28 to TRBJ2-1, with 10 bases identical to TRBD2. CDR1 is MDHEN, CDR2 SYDVKM, per germline. The CDR3 runs to 16 residues. CDR3 residues: CACSPIAGGFRDERFF. In DNA, the CDR3 is TGTGCCTGCAGTCCCATAGCGGGAGGATTCCGAGATGAGCGGTTCTTC.

A word on this clonotype: The junction departs from the called germline gene at one end, perhaps through a read error. The rearrangement links TRBV11-2 to TRBJ2-1, with D possibly being TRBD1 (6 bases). The CDR3 is 14 amino acids. Germline V gene data show CDR1 as SGHAT and CDR2 as FQNNGV. The CDR3 loop reads CANSRTGTDNEQFF. The CDR3, as DNA: TGTGCCAACTCCCGAACAGGGACCGACAATGAGCAATTCTTC. Filled out from reference TRBV11-2 and TRBJ2-1, the complete variable domain reads EAGVAQSPRYKIIEKRQSVAFWCNPISGHATLYWYQQILGQGPKLLIQFQNNGVVDDSQLPKDRFSAERLKGVDSTLKIQPAKLEDSAVYLCANSRTGTDNEQFFGPGTRLTVL.

The rearrangement joins TRBV20-1 to TRBJ2-7; D unclear. This CDR3 contains 16 residues. Germline V gives CDR1 DFQATT, CDR2 SNEGSKA (reference sequence). The V gene lost 1 base and the J gene lost 2 bases, with 18 bases spanning the gap. The CDR3 is CSARVISAGFAYEQYF. Written as DNA, the CDR3 is TGCAGTGCTAGAGTTATCTCCGCCGGGTTCGCCTACGAGCAGTACTTC.

To note about this clonotype: This could be a read error, since a much larger clone is one nucleotide away. V gene TRBV20-1 combines with J gene TRBJ2-5; D may correspond to TRBD1 or TRBD2 (5 bases each). The CDR3 is made up of 13 amino acids. The V gene lost 5 bases and the J gene lost 2 bases, with 12 bases spanning the gap. Looked up from germline, CDR1 is DFQATT and CDR2 is SNEGSKA (reference sequence). CDR3 residues: CSAGGELQETQYF. CDR3 bases: TGCAGTGCTGGGGGAGAGCTACAAGAGACCCAGTACTTC.